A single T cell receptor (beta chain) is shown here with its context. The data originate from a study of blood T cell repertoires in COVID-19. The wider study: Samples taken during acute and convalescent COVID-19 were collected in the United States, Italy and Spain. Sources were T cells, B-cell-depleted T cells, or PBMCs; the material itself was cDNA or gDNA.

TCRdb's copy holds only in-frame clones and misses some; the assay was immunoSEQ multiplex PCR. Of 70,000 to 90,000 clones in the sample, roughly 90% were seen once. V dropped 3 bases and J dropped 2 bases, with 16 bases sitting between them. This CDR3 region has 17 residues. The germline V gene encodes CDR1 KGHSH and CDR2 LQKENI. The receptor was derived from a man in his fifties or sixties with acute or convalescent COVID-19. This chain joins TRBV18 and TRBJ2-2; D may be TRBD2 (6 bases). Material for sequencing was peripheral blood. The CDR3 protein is CASSPTVAGTNTGELFF. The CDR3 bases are TGTGCCAGCTCACCTACCGTCGCGGGGACTAACACCGGGGAGCTGTTTTTT.